The present TCR beta chain was sequenced within a study of beta chain features in type 1 diabetes. Study-level points and caveats: Researchers report that Type 1 diabetes patients had moderately but significantly shorter TCRB CDR3s across all four CD4+ subsets. At VDJ recombination sites, type 1 diabetes patients had fewer insertions and more deleted nucleotides.

With respect to this clone: Its target is not known.

All of the isolated RNA was reverse transcribed, so expressed TCRB transcripts were sequenced. The method was immunoSEQ multiplex PCR; TCRdb's version includes in-frame clones alone and lacks a portion of them. This table has more than 250,000 clones, 20% to 25% appearing once. V shed 4 bases and J shed 5 bases, with 11 bases lying between them. The CDR3 runs 13 residues. Germline V gene lookup returns CDR1 MNHEY and CDR2 SMNVEV (reference sequence). The rearrangement links TRBV27 to TRBJ1-1; D is possibly TRBD1 (6 bases). The sample consisted of naive CD4+ T cells from blood. The origin of this receptor is a woman in her 30s with type 1 diabetes. The CDR3 region is CASSSERGTEAFF. CDR3 coding DNA: TGTGCCAGCAGTTCAGAGAGGGGGACTGAAGCTTTCTTT.